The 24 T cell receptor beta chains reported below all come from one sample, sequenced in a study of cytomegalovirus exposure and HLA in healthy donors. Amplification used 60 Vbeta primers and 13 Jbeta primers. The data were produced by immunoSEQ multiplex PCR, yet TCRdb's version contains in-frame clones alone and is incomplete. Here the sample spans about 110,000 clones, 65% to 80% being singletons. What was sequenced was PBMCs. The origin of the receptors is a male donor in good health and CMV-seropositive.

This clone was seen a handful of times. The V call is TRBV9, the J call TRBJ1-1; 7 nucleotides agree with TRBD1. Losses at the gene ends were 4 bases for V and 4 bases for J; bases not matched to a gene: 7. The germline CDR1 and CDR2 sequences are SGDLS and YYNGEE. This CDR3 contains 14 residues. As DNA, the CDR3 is TGTGCCAGCAGCACCCTAACAGGGGCCACTGAAGCTTTCTTT. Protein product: CASSTLTGATEAFF. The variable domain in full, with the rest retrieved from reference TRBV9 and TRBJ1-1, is DSGVTQTPKHLITATGQRVTLRCSPRSGDLSVYWYQQSLDQGLQFLIQYYNGEERAKGNILERFSAQQFPDLHSELNLSSLELGDSALYFCASSTLTGATEAFFGQGTRLTVV.

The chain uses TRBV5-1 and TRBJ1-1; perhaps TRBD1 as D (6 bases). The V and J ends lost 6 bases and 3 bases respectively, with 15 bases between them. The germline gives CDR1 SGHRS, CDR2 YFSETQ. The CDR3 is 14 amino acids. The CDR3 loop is CASNTGTRDTEAFF. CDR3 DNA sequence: TGCGCCAGCAATACAGGGACGAGGGACACTGAAGCTTTCTTT. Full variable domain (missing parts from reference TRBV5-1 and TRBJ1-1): KAGVTQTPRYLIKTRGQQVTLSCSPISGHRSVSWYQQTPGQGLQFLFEYFSETQRNKGNFPGRFSGRQFSNSRSEMNVSTLELGDSALYLCASNTGTRDTEAFFGQGTRLTVV.

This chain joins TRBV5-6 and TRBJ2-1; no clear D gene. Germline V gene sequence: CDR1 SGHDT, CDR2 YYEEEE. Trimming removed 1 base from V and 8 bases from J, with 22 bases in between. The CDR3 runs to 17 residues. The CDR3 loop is CASSLLSARAFVDEQFF. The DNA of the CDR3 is TGTGCCAGCAGCTTGCTAAGCGCTAGAGCTTTTGTCGATGAGCAGTTCTTC.

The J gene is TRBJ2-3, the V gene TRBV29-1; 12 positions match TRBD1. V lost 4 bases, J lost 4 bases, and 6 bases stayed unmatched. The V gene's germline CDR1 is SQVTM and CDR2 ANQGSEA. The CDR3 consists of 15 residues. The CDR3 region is CSVGEGQGAADTQYF. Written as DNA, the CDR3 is TGCAGCGTTGGGGAGGGACAGGGGGCTGCAGATACGCAGTATTTT.

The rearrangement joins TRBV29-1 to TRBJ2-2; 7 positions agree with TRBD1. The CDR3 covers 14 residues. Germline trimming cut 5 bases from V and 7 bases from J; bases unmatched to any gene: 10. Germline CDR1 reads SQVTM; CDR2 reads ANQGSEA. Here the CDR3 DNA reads TGCAGCGTTTCCGGACAGGTTAGGAACGGGGAGCTGTTTTTT. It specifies CSVSGQVRNGELFF.

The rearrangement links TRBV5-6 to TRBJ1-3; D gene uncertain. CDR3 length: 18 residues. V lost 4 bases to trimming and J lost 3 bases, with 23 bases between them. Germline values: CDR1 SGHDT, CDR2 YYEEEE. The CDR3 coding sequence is TGTGCCAGCAGCCCTCCCTTCCGAGAGGGCGGTGGTGGAAACACCATATATTTT. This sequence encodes CASSPPFREGGGGNTIYF.

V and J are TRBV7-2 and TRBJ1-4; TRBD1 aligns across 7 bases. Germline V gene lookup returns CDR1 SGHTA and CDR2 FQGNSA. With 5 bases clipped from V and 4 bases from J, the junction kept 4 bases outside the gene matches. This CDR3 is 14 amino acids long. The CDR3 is CASSRGQINEKLFF. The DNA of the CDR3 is TGTGCCAGCAGCCGGGGACAGATTAATGAAAAACTGTTTTTT.

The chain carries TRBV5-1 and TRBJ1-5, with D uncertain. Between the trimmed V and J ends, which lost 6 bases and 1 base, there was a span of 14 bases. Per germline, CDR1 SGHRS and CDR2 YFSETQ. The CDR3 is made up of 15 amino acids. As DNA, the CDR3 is TGCGCCAGCAAGGAGGGTAGTCAGAGCAATCAGCCCCAGCATTTT. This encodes CASKEGSQSNQPQHF.

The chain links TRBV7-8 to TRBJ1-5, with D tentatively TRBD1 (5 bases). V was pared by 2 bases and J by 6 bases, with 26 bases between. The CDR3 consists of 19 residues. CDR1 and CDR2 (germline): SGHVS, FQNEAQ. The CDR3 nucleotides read TGTGCCAGCAGCTTACGACGCCGGGGAGGGGCCGCCCGGGGTCAGCCCCAGCATTTT. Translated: CASSLRRRGGAARGQPQHF. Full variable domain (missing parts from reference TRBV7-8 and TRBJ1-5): GAGVSQSPRYKVAKRGQDVALRCDPISGHVSLFWYQQALGQGPEFLTYFQNEAQLDKSGLPSDRFFAERPEGSVSTLKIQRTQQEDSAVYLCASSLRRRGGAARGQPQHFGDGTRLSIL.

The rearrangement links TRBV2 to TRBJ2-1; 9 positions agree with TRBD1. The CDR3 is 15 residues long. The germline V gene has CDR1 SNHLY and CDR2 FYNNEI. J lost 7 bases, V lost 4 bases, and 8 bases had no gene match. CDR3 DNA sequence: TGTGCCAGCAGTGTCCAGGGACAGGGTGGAAATGAGCAGTTCTTC. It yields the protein CASSVQGQGGNEQFF.

The DNA of the CDR3 is TGTGCCAGCAGCCGTCTGAACTATGGCTACACCTTC. As protein: CASSRLNYGYTF. The V and J genes are TRBV7-9 and TRBJ1-2; D not resolved. CDR1 is SEHNR and CDR2 is FQNEAQ in the germline V gene (reference sequence). V was clipped by 5 bases and J by 2 bases, with 6 bases between them. The CDR3 length is 12 residues.

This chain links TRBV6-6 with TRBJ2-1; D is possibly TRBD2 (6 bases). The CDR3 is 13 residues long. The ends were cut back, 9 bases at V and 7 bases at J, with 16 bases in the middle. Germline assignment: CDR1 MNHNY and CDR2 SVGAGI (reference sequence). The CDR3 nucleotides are TGTGCCAGTGCTATTCTGGCGGGAAATGAGCAGTTCTTC. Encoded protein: CASAILAGNEQFF.

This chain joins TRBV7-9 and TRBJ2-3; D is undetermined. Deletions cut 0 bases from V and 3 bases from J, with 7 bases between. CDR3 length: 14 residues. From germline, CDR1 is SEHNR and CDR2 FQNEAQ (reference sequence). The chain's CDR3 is CASSLATHTDTQYF. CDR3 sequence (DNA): TGTGCCAGCAGCTTAGCGACTCATACAGATACGCAGTATTTT.

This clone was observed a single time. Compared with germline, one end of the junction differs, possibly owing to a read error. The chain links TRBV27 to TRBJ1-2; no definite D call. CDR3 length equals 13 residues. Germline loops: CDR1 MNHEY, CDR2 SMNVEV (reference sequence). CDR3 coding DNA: TGTGCCAGCAGTCCTAGAGCTAACTATGGCTACCCCTTC. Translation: CASSPRANYGYPF.

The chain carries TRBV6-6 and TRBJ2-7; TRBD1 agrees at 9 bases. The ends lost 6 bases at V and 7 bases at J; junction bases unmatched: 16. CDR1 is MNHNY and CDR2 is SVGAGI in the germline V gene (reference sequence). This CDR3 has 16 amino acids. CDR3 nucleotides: TGTGCCAGCAGAAACAGGGGGCGCCGTACTAGTTGGGAGCAGTACTTC. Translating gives CASRNRGRRTSWEQYF.

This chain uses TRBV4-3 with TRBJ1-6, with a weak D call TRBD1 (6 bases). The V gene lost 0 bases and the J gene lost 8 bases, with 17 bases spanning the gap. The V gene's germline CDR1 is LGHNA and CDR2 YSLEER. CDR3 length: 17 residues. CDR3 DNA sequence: TGCGCCAGCAGCCAAGATTCAAGGGGGTTTAGGGATTCACCCCTCCACTTT. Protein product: CASSQDSRGFRDSPLHF.

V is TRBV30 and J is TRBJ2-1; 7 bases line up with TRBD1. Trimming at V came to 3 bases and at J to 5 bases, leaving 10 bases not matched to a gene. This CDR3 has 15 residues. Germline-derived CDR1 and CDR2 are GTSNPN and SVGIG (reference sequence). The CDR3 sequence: CAWRFGQARHNEQFF. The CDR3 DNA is TGTGCCTGGAGATTTGGACAGGCCAGACACAATGAGCAGTTCTTC.

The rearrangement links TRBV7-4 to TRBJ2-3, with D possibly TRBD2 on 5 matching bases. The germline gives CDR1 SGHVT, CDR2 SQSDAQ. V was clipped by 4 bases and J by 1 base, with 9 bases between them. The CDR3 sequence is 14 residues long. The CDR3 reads CASSSPGCTDTQYF. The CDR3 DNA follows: TGTGCCAGCAGCTCCCCGGGGTGCACAGATACGCAGTATTTT.

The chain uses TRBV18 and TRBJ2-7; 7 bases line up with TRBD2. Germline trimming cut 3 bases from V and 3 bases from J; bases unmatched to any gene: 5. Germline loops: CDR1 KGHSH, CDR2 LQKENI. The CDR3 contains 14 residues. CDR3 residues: CASSPPGLLYEQYF. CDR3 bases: TGTGCCAGCTCACCCCCGGGACTACTCTACGAGCAGTACTTC.

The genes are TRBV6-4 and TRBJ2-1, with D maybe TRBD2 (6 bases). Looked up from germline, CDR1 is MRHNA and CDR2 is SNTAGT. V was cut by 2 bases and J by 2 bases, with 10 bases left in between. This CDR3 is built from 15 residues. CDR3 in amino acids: CASSDVGGAYNEQFF. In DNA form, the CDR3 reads TGTGCCAGCAGTGACGTTGGCGGGGCCTACAATGAGCAGTTCTTC.

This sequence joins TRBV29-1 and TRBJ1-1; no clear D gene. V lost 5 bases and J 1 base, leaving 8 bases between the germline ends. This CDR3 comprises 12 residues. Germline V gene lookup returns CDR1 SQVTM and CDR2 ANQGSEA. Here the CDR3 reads CSVSSGNTEAFF. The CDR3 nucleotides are TGCAGCGTTTCGAGCGGGAACACTGAAGCTTTCTTT.

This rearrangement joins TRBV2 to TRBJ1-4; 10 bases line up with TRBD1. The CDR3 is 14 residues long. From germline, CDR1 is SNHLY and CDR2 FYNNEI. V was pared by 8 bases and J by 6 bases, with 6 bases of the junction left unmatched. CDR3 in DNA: TGTGCCAGCCGTGTGACAGGGGGCCATGAAAAACTGTTTTTT. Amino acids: CASRVTGGHEKLFF.

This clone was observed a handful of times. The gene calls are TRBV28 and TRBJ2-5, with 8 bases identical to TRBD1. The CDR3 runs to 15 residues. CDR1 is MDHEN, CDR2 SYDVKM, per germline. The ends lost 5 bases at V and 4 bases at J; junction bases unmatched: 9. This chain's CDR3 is CASSDLLGQGETQYF. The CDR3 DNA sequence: TGTGCCAGCAGTGACTTATTAGGACAGGGAGAGACCCAGTACTTC.

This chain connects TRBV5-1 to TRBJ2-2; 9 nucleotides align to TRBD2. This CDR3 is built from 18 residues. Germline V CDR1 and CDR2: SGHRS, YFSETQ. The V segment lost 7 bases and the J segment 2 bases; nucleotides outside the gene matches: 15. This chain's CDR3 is CASYEAGRLAGNTGELFF. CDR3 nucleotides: TGCGCCAGCTATGAGGCCGGGAGGCTAGCGGGAAACACCGGGGAGCTGTTTTTT.